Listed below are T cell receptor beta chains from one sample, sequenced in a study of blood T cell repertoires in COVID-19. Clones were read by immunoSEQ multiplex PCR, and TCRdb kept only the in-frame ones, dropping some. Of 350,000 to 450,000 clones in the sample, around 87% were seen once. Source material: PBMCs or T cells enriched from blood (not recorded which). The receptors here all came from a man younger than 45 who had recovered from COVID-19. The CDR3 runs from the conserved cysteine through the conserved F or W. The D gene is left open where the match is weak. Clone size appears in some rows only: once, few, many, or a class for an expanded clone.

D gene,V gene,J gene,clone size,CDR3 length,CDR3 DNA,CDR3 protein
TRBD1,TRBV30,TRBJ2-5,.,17,TGTGCCTGGAGTCATCTCCCCGGGACAGACCTTCAAGAGACCCAGTACTTC,CAWSHLPGTDLQETQYF
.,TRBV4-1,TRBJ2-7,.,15,TGCGCCAGCAGCCCCACGAGGGCAGACTCCTACGAGCAGTACTTC,CASSPTRADSYEQYF
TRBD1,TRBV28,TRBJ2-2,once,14,TGTGCCAGCAGAGAGGGGGCGAGGACCGGGGAGCTGTTTTTT,CASREGARTGELFF
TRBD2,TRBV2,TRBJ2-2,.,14,TGTGCCAGCAGGACTAGCGGGAACACCGGGGAGCTGTTTTTT,CASRTSGNTGELFF
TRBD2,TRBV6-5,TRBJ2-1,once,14,TGTGCCAGCAGCCGAGGACTAGCGGGAGACGAGCAGTTCTTC,CASSRGLAGDEQFF
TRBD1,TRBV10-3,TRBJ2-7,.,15,TGTGCCATCAGTGAGTCGGGACAGGGGAATTACGAGCAGTACTTC,CAISESGQGNYEQYF
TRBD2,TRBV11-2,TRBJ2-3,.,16,TGTGCCAGCAGCGGGGGGCTAGCGGGGGCTTTAGATACGCAGTATTTT,CASSGGLAGALDTQYF
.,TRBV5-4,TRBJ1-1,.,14,TGTGCCAGCAGCAGTCAGGGGAAGAACACTGAAGCTTTCTTT,CASSSQGKNTEAFF
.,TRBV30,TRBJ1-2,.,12,TGTGCCTGGACCCCGTCTCCCTATGGCTACACCTTC,CAWTPSPYGYTF
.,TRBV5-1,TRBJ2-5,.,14,TGCGCCAGCAGCCCCGGATGGGGGGTGGAGACCCAGTACTTC,CASSPGWGVETQYF